Detailed here is one TCR beta chain. Generated by immunoSEQ multiplex PCR, the TCRdb table keeps only in-frame clones and is missing some. The sample includes under 100,000 clones, 96% seen only once; the top ten take 0.6% to 0.85%. The data were taken from a study of cytomegalovirus exposure and HLA in healthy donors. The CDR3 loop spans 14 amino acids. V shed 6 bases and J 7 bases; nucleotides not matched to a gene: 10. Germline V gene sequence: CDR1 MDHEN, CDR2 SYDVKM. This TCR was recovered from a man younger than 35 in good health and CMV-seronegative. The chain carries TRBV28 and TRBJ1-2; 8 positions match TRBD1. The sequenced sample was PBMCs. The CDR3 region is CASRQADRGPGYTF. In DNA form, the CDR3 reads TGTGCCAGCAGGCAAGCCGACAGGGGACCTGGCTACACCTTC.